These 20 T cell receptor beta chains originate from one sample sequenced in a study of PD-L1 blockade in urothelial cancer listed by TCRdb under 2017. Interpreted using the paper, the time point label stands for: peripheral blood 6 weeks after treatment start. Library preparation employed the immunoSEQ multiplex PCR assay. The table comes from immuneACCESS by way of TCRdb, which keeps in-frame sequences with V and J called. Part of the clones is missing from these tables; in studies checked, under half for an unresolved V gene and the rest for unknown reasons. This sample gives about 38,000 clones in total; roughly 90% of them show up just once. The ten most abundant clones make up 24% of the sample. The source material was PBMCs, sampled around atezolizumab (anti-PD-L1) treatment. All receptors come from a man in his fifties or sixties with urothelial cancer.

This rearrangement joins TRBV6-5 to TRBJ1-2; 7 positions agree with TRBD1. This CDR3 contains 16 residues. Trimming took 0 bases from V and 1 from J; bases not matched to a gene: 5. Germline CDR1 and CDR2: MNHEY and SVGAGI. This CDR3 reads CASSYSGTAFNYGYTF. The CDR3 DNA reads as TGTGCCAGCAGTTACTCCGGGACAGCCTTTAACTATGGCTACACCTTC.

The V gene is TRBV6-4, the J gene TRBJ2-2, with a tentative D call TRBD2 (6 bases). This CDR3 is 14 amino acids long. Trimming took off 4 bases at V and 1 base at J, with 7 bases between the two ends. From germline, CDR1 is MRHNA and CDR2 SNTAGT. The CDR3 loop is CASSVEGNTGELFF. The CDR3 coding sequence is TGTGCCAGCAGTGTGGAGGGGAACACCGGGGAGCTGTTTTTT.

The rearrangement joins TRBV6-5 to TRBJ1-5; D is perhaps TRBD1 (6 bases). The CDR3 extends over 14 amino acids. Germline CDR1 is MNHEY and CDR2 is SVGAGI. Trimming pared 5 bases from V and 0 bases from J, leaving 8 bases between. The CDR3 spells CASSQGFSNQPQHF. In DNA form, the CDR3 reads TGTGCCAGCAGTCAGGGGTTTAGCAATCAGCCCCAGCATTTT.

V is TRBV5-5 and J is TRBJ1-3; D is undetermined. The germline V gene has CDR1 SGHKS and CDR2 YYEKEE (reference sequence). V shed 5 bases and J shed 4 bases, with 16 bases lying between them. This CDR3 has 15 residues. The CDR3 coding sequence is TGTGCCAGCAGTTTTACAGAACTCTTCGGAAACACCATATATTTT. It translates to CASSFTELFGNTIYF.

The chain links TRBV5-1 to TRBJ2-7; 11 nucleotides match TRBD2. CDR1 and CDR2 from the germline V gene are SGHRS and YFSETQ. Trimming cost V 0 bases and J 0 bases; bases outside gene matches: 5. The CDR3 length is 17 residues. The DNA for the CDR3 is TGCGCCAGCAGCTTGGGACTAGCGGGACCTAGCTCCTACGAGCAGTACTTC. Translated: CASSLGLAGPSSYEQYF. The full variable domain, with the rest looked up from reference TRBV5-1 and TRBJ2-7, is KAGVTQTPRYLIKTRGQQVTLSCSPISGHRSVSWYQQTPGQGLQFLFEYFSETQRNKGNFPGRFSGRQFSNSRSEMNVSTLELGDSALYLCASSLGLAGPSSYEQYFGPGTRLTVT.

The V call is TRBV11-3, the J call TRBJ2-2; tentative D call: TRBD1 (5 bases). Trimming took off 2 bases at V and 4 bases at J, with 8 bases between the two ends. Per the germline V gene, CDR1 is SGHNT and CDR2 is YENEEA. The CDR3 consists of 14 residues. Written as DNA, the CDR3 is TGTGCCAGCAGCTTACTAGGGGCCACCGGGGAGCTGTTTTTT. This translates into CASSLLGATGELFF.

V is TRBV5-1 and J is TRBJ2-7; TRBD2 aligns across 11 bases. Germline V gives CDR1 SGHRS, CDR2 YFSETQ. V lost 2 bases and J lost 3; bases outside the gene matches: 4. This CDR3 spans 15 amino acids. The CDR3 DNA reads TGCGCCAGCAGCTTCGGGACTAGCGGTCTCTACGAGCAGTACTTC. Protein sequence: CASSFGTSGLYEQYF.

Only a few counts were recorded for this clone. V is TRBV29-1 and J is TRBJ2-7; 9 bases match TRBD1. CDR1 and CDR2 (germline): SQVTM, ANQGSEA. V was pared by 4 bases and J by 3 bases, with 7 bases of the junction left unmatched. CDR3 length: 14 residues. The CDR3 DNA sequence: TGCAGCGTTGGGCCCCCGGGACAGGGCTACGAGCAGTACTTC. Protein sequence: CSVGPPGQGYEQYF.

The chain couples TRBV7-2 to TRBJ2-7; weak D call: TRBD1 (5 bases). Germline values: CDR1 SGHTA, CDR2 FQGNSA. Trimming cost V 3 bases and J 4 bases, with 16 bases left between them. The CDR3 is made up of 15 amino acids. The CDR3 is CASSFRTRVDYEQYF. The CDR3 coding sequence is TGTGCCAGCAGCTTTAGGACACGCGTGGATTACGAGCAGTACTTC.

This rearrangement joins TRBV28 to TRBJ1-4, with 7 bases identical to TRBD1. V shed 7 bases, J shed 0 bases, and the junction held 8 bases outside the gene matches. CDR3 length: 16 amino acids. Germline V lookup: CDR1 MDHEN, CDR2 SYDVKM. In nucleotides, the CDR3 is TGTGCCAGCACCTGGGACAGCCCTGCAACTAATGAAAAACTGTTTTTT. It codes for CASTWDSPATNEKLFF.

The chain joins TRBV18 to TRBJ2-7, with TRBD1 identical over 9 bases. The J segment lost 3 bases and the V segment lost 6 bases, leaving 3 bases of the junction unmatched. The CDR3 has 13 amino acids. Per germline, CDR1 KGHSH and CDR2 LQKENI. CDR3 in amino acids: CASSTGGGYEQYF. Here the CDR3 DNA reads TGTGCCAGCTCGACAGGGGGGGGCTACGAGCAGTACTTC.

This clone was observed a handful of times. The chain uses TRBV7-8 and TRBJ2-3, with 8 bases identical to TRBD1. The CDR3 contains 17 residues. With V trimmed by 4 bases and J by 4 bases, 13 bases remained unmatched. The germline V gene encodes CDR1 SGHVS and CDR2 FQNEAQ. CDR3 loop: CASSSRLQGDVADTQYF. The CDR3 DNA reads TGTGCCAGCAGCTCGCGCCTACAGGGGGATGTTGCAGATACGCAGTATTTT.

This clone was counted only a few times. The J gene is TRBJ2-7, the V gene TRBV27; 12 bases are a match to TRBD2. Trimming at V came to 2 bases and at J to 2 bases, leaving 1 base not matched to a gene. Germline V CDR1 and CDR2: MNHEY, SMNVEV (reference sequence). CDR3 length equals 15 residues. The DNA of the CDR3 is TGTGCCAGCAGTTTAGGACTAGCGGGACCCTACGAGCAGTACTTC. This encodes CASSLGLAGPYEQYF.

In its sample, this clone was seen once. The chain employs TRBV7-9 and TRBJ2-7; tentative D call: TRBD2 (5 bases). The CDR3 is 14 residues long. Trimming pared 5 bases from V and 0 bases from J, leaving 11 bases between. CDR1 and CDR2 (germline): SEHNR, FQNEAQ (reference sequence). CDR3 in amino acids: CASSPSGSSYEQYF. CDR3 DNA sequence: TGTGCCAGCAGCCCATCGGGGAGCTCCTACGAGCAGTACTTC.

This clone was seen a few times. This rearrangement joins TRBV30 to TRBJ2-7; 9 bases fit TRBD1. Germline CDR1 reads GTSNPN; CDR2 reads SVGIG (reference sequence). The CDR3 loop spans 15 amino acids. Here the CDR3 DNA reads TGTGCTAGGCGAGGGGACAGGGACATGGCACTCGAGCAGTACTTC. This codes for CARRGDRDMALEQYF.

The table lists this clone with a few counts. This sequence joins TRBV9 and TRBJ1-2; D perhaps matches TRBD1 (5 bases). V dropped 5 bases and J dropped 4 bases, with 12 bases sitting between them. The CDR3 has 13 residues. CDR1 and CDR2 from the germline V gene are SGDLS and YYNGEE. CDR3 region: CASRGWRGYGYTF. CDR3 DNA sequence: TGTGCCAGCAGGGGGTGGAGGGGCTATGGCTACACCTTC.

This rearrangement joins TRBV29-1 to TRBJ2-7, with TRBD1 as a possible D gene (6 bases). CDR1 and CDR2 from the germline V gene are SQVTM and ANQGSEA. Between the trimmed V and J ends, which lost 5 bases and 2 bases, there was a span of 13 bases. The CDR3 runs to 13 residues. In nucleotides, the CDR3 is TGCAGCGTTATGACAGGTAAAACCTACGAGCAGTACTTC. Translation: CSVMTGKTYEQYF.

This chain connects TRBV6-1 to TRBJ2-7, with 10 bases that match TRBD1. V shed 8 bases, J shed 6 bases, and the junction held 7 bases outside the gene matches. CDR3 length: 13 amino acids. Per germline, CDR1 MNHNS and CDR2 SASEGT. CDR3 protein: CASRGTGVSEQYF. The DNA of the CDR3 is TGTGCCAGCCGCGGGACAGGGGTTAGCGAGCAGTACTTC.

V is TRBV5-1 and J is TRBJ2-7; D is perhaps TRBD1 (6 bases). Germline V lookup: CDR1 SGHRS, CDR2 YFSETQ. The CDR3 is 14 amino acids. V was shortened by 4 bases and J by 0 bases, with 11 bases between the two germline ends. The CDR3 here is CASSPGQYSYEQYF. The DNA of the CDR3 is TGCGCCAGCAGCCCCGGACAGTACTCCTACGAGCAGTACTTC. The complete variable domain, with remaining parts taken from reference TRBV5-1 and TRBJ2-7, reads KAGVTQTPRYLIKTRGQQVTLSCSPISGHRSVSWYQQTPGQGLQFLFEYFSETQRNKGNFPGRFSGRQFSNSRSEMNVSTLELGDSALYLCASSPGQYSYEQYFGPGTRLTVT.

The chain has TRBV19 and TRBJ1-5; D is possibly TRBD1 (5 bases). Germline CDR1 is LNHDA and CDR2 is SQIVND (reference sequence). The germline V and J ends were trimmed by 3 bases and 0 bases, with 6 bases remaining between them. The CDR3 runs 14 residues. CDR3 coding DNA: TGTGCCAGTAGTATTAGGGGTAGCAATCAGCCCCAGCATTTT. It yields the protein CASSIRGSNQPQHF. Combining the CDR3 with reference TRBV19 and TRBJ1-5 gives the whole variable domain DGGITQSPKYLFRKEGQNVTLSCEQNLNHDAMYWYRQDPGQGLRLIYYSQIVNDFQKGDIAEGYSVSREKKESFPLTVTSAQKNPTAFYLCASSIRGSNQPQHFGDGTRLSIL.